Shown below are 21 T cell receptor beta chains from a single sample sequenced in a study of blood T cells in healthy people across ages. Through a sample-barcoded 5' primer and a J-beta primer mix, a second PCR was run for 7 to 11 cycles. MiXCR, run by TCRdb on the 5' RACE reads, gives a single entry per CDR3 protein. The sample has 270,000 or so distinct CDR3 sequences, 25% to 30% seen once. The sample consisted of blood. All receptors come from a woman in her 70s in good health.

In its sample, this clonotype was seen once. The chain employs TRBV4-3 and TRBJ2-3; the match to TRBD2 covers 7 bases. The CDR3 has 15 residues. Germline CDR1 and CDR2: LGHNA and YSLEER. With 0 bases clipped from V and 3 bases from J, the junction kept 3 bases outside the gene matches. The CDR3 coding sequence is TGCGCCAGCAGCCAAGATCGGCGGGAGACAGATACGCAGTATTTT. Amino acid sequence: CASSQDRRETDTQYF.

This clonotype came up a few times. This chain joins TRBV2 and TRBJ1-1, with a tentative D call TRBD1 (6 bases). Germline CDR1 reads SNHLY; CDR2 reads FYNNEI. The CDR3 length is 14 residues. Trimming took off 8 bases at V and 1 base at J, with 14 bases between the two ends. CDR3 sequence (DNA): TGTGCCAGCGGTTCCGGGACATCGAACACTGAAGCTTTCTTT. Translating it yields CASGSGTSNTEAFF. Full variable domain (remainder filled in from reference TRBV2 and TRBJ1-1): EPEVTQTPSHQVTQMGQEVILRCVPISNHLYFYWYRQILGQKVEFLVSFYNNEISEKSEIFDDQFSVERPDGSNFTLKIRSTKLEDSAMYFCASGSGTSNTEAFFGQGTRLTVV.

This chain joins TRBV19 and TRBJ1-5; possible D gene TRBD1, 5 bases. The CDR3 is 14 residues long. The germline gives CDR1 LNHDA, CDR2 SQIVND (reference sequence). V lost 10 bases, J lost 1 base, and 14 bases lay in between. The CDR3 here is CATGGWGSNQPQHF. As DNA, the CDR3 is TGTGCCACCGGGGGGTGGGGAAGCAATCAGCCCCAGCATTTT.

This clonotype has more than one count but fewer than ten. This chain connects TRBV19 to TRBJ2-1; 9 bases agree with TRBD1. CDR3 length: 15 amino acids. J gave up 4 bases and V 7 bases, and 8 bases lay outside the gene matches. In germline, CDR1 is LNHDA, CDR2 SQIVND (reference sequence). As DNA, the CDR3 is TGTGCCAGTAAGGCGGACAGGGGCCGTTACAATGAGCAGTTCTTC. This sequence encodes CASKADRGRYNEQFF.

The chain joins TRBV28 to TRBJ1-1; D possibly corresponds to TRBD1 (5 bases). The CDR3 spans 13 residues. Germline V gene data show CDR1 as MDHEN and CDR2 as SYDVKM. V was shortened by 3 bases and J by 3 bases, with 8 bases between the two germline ends. The CDR3: CASSLGRYTEAFF. In DNA, the CDR3 is TGTGCCAGCAGTTTGGGACGGTACACTGAAGCTTTCTTT.

The gene calls are TRBV7-9 and TRBJ2-1, with D perhaps TRBD1 (5 bases). Germline V CDR1 and CDR2: SEHNR, FQNEAQ (reference sequence). The ends were cut back, 2 bases at V and 9 bases at J, with 11 bases in the middle. The CDR3 runs 13 residues. The CDR3 DNA follows: TGTGCCAGCAGCTTACAGGGCCTCGGTGAGCAGTTCTTC. It codes for CASSLQGLGEQFF. The whole variable domain, filled in from reference TRBV7-9 and TRBJ2-1, reads DTGVSQNPRHKITKRGQNVTFRCDPISEHNRLYWYRQTLGQGPEFLTYFQNEAQLEKSRLLSDRFSAERPKGSFSTLEIQRTEQGDSAMYLCASSLQGLGEQFFGPGTRLTVL.

CDR3 sequence reads: CSARANPGGNQPQHF. The CDR3 nucleotides read TGCAGTGCTAGAGCGAACCCAGGAGGCAATCAGCCCCAGCATTTT. The V and J genes are TRBV20-1 and TRBJ1-5; no clear D. The CDR3 runs 15 residues. The germline V gene has CDR1 DFQATT and CDR2 SNEGSKA (reference sequence). V lost 1 base and J lost 2, with 12 bases in between.

Worth noting for this clonotype: Being one base from a much bigger clone, this may be a read error. This rearrangement joins TRBV5-1 to TRBJ2-5; D may correspond to TRBD1 or TRBD2 (5 bases each). Per the germline V gene, CDR1 is SGHRS and CDR2 is YFSETQ. This CDR3 spans 13 amino acids. V gave up 4 bases and J gave up 5 bases, with 12 bases separating them. CDR3 amino acids: CASSPQERETQYF. The CDR3 DNA is TGCGCCAGCAGCCCACAGGAGCGGGAGACCCAGTACTTC. The entire variable domain, with the rest obtained from reference TRBV5-1 and TRBJ2-5, is as follows: KAGVTQTPRYLIKTRGQQVTLSCSPISGHRSVSWYQQTPGQGLQFLFEYFSETQRNKGNFPGRFSGRQFSNSRSEMNVSTLELGDSALYLCASSPQERETQYFGPGTRLLVL.

The sample holds a few counts of this clonotype. One junction end disagrees with the germline gene, perhaps due to a read error. V and J are TRBV7-3 and TRBJ1-4; D is unresolved. CDR3 size: 18 residues. Germline CDR1 and CDR2: SGHTA and FQGTGA. The chain's CDR3 is CTSSLTRFIGRPRLGLFF. CDR3 coding DNA: TGTACCAGCAGCTTAACCCGATTTATCGGGAGGCCCCGGTTAGGGCTGTTTTTT.

The chain uses TRBV7-2 and TRBJ1-2, with a weak D call TRBD1 (6 bases). V was trimmed by 7 bases and J by 8 bases, leaving 20 bases between them. Germline CDR1 SGHTA, CDR2 FQGNSA. The CDR3 loop spans 14 amino acids. CDR3 region: CASTLDLGGAGYTF. The CDR3 coding sequence is TGTGCCAGCACCCTGGACCTGGGGGGCGCAGGCTACACCTTC.

This clonotype was seen a handful of times. This rearrangement joins TRBV6-1 to TRBJ1-5; D may be TRBD1 (5 bases). This CDR3 has 15 residues. With 8 bases removed from V and 3 bases from J, the gap between germline ends came to 17 bases. Germline CDR1 is MNHNS and CDR2 is SASEGT. The chain's CDR3 is CASGEPGGVNQPQHF. In DNA form, the CDR3 reads TGTGCCAGCGGAGAACCTGGGGGGGTCAATCAGCCCCAGCATTTT.

This clonotype was seen a handful of times. The gene calls are TRBV7-6 and TRBJ2-5; D gene uncertain. The tail of the sequence fits TRBJ2-7 better, so the J call may be wrong. The CDR3 loop spans 15 amino acids. Per the germline V gene, CDR1 is SGHVS and CDR2 is FNYEAQ. The CDR3 DNA follows: TGTGCCAGCAGCTTAGCTGCAGCGAACACCTACGAGCAGTACTTC. Its translation is CASSLAAANTYEQYF.

This clonotype was counted at least ten times. V usage is TRBV6-5 and J usage is TRBJ2-1, with D perhaps TRBD2 (5 bases). This CDR3 has 14 amino acids. CDR1 and CDR2 (germline): MNHEY, SVGAGI. V shed 6 bases and J shed 5 bases, with 14 bases lying between them. The CDR3 bases are TGTGCCAGCAGCCGAACTTATAGCGACAATGAGCAGTTCTTC. This encodes CASSRTYSDNEQFF.

This clonotype was counted a few times. The J gene is TRBJ1-2, the V gene TRBV6-6; D is uncertain. The CDR3 loop spans 15 amino acids. Per the germline V gene, CDR1 is MNHNY and CDR2 is SVGAGI (reference sequence). Trimming took off 7 bases at V and 1 base at J, with 16 bases between the two ends. The CDR3 reads CASNPLGPINYGYTF. CDR3 DNA: TGTGCCAGCAACCCACTAGGACCGATTAACTATGGCTACACCTTC.

There are a few counts of this clonotype. The rearrangement uses TRBV6-1 and TRBJ2-5; 9 nucleotides agree with TRBD2. This CDR3 is built from 17 residues. Germline-derived CDR1 and CDR2 are MNHNS and SASEGT. Losses at the gene ends were 7 bases for V and 2 bases for J; bases not matched to a gene: 14. CDR3 nucleotide sequence: TGTGCCAGCATTCGACCAAGGGCTAGCGGGACTCAAGAGACCCAGTACTTC. This gives the protein CASIRPRASGTQETQYF.

As for this clonotype: Compared with germline, one end of the junction differs, possibly owing to a read error. This chain uses TRBV18 with TRBJ2-5; TRBD1 is a possible D gene (6 bases). The germline V gene has CDR1 KGHSH and CDR2 LQKENI. There are 12 residues in the CDR3. In DNA form, the CDR3 reads TGTGCCAGCTCACCACCTGAACAGGGCCCCTTGTTC. Amino acid sequence: CASSPPEQGPLF.

In its sample, this clonotype was seen a few times. J is TRBJ2-7 and V is TRBV28; D is ambiguous. The CDR3 consists of 14 residues. Germline V gives CDR1 MDHEN, CDR2 SYDVKM. The ends were cut back, 5 bases at V and 1 base at J, with 12 bases in the middle. CDR3 residues: CASSPQLPSYEQYF. CDR3 DNA: TGTGCCAGCAGTCCCCAATTGCCATCCTACGAGCAGTACTTC.

V gene TRBV6-6 combines with J gene TRBJ2-3, with 9 bases lining up with TRBD2. Germline CDR1 and CDR2: MNHNY and SVGAGI (reference sequence). This CDR3 spans 16 amino acids. The V gene end was trimmed by 6 bases and the J gene end by 1 base; junction bases not matched to a gene: 8. CDR3 DNA sequence: TGTGCCAGCAGGCCGCCGCGACTAGCGGGCACAGATACGCAGTATTTT. Translating it yields CASRPPRLAGTDTQYF.

This clonotype was found many times. The chain couples TRBV28 to TRBJ2-7, with D maybe TRBD2 (5 bases). Trimming left V 5 bases short and J 0 bases short, with 14 bases between. The CDR3 extends over 15 amino acids. Per germline, CDR1 MDHEN and CDR2 SYDVKM. The CDR3 reads CASSGGPSSSYEQYF. CDR3 coding DNA: TGTGCCAGCAGTGGAGGACCGTCGAGCTCCTACGAGCAGTACTTC.

Only a few counts were recorded for this clonotype. CDR3 sequence reads: CASSLGGARNTIYF. CDR3 bases: TGTGCCAGCAGCCTCGGGGGGGCAAGGAACACCATATATTTT. V usage is TRBV9 and J usage is TRBJ1-3; possible D gene TRBD1, 6 bases. Germline V gene sequence: CDR1 SGDLS, CDR2 YYNGEE. CDR3 length: 14 amino acids. Deletions cut 4 bases from V and 7 bases from J, with 15 bases between.

The V gene is TRBV5-6, the J gene TRBJ2-3; 7 bases map to TRBD1. Germline V gene sequence: CDR1 SGHDT, CDR2 YYEEEE. This CDR3 has 17 amino acids. The V gene end was trimmed by 4 bases and the J gene end by 1 base; junction bases not matched to a gene: 12. DNA of the CDR3: TGTGCCAGCAGCCGACGACGGGGACAGTCAGGCACAGATACGCAGTATTTT. Its translation: CASSRRRGQSGTDTQYF.